This entry is about one TCR beta chain. This sample stems from a study of blood T cell repertoires in COVID-19. Study details: The study drew acute and convalescent COVID-19 samples from the United States, Italy and Spain. T cells, B-cell-depleted T cells, or PBMCs provided the cDNA or gDNA that served as material.

Clones were read by immunoSEQ multiplex PCR, and TCRdb kept only the in-frame ones, dropping some. The table lists some 93,000 clones, roughly 86% of them singletons. The V end was cut by 3 bases, the J end by 8 bases, with 7 bases between. The CDR3 runs to 12 residues. The sequence was collected from a man aged 50-60 years with acute or convalescent COVID-19. What was sequenced was peripheral blood. This chain joins TRBV12-3 or TRBV12-4 and TRBJ1-4; no clear D. CDR3 protein: CASSFDGEKLFF. The CDR3 DNA is TGTGCCAGCAGTTTTGACGGGGAAAAACTGTTTTTT.